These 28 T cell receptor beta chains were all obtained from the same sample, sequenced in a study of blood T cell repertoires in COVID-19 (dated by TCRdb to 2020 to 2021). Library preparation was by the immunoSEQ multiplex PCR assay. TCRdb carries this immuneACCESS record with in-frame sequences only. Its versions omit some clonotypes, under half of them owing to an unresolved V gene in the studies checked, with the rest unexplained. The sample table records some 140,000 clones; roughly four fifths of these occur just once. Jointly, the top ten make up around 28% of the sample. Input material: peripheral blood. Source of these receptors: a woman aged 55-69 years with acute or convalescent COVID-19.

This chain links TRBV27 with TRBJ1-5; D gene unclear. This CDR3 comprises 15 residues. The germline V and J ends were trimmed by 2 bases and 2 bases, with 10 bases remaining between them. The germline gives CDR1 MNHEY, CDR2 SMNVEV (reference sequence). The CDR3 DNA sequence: TGTGCCAGCAGTTTAATGGGAGTGGGCAATCAGCCCCAGCATTTT. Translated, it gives CASSLMGVGNQPQHF.

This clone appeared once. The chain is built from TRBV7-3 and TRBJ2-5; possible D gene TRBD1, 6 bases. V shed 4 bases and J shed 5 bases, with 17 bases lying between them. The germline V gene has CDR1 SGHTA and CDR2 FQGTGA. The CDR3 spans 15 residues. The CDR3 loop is CASSSPGHPVETQYF. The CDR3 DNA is TGTGCCAGCAGCTCTCCGGGACACCCGGTGGAGACCCAGTACTTC.

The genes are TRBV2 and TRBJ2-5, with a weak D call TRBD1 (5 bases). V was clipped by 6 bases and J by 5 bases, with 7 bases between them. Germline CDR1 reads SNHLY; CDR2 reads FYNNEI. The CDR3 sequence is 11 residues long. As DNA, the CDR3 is TGTGCCAGCAGGGCAGGGGAGACCCAGTACTTC. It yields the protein CASRAGETQYF.

The CDR3 coding sequence is TGTGCCACCAGTGATCCGGGACTAGCGGACAATGAGCAGTTCTTC. Amino acid sequence: CATSDPGLADNEQFF. The V and J genes are TRBV24-1 and TRBJ2-1, with 11 nucleotides matching TRBD2. V gave up 3 bases and J gave up 5 bases; unmatched junction bases: 2. The CDR3 contains 15 residues. Germline CDR1 KGHDR, CDR2 SFDVKD.

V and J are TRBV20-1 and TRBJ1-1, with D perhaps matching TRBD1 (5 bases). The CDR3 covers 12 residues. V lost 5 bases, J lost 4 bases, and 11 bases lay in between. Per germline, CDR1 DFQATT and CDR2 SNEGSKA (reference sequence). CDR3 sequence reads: CSACDSRTEAFF. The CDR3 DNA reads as TGCAGTGCTTGTGACAGTCGCACTGAAGCTTTCTTT.

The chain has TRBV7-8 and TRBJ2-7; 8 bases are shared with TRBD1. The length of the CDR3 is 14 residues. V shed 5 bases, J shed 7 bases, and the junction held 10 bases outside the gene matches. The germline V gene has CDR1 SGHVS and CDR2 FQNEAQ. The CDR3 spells CASSGTDRGWEQYV. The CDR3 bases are TGTGCCAGCAGCGGGACCGACAGGGGCTGGGAGCAGTACGTC.

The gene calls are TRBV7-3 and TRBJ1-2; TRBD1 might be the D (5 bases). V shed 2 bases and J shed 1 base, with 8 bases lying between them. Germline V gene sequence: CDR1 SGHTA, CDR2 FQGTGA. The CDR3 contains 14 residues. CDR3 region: CASSLGGVNYGYTF. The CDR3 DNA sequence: TGTGCCAGCAGCTTAGGGGGGGTTAACTATGGCTACACCTTC.

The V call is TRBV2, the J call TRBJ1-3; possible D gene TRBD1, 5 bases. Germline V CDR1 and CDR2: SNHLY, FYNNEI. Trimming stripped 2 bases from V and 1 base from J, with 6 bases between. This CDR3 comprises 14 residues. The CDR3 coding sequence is TGTGCCAGCAGTGAACAGGGTTCTGGAAACACCATATATTTT. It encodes CASSEQGSGNTIYF.

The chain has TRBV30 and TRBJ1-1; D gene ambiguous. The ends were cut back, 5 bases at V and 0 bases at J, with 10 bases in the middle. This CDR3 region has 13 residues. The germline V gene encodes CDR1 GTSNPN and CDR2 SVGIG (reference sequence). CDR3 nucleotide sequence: TGTGCCTGGCGCCGGGAACTGAACACTGAAGCTTTCTTT. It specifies CAWRRELNTEAFF. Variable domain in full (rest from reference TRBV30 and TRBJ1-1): SQTIHQWPATLVQPVGSPLSLECTVEGTSNPNLYWYRQAAGRGLQLLFYSVGIGQISSEVPQNLSASRPQDRQFILSSKKLLLSDSGFYLCAWRRELNTEAFFGQGTRLTVV.

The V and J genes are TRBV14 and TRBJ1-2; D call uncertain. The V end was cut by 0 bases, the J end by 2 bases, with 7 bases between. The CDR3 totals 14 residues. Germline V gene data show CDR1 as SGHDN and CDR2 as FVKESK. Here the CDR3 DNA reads TGTGCCAGCAGCCAAGAGGGCAGCAACTATGGCTACACCTTC. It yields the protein CASSQEGSNYGYTF.

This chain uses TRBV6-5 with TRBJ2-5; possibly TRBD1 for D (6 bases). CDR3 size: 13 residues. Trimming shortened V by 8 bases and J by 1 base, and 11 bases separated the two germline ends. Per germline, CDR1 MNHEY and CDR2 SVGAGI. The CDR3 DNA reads TGTGCCAGCTCGGACAGAGTCCAAGAGACCCAGTACTTC. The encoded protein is CASSDRVQETQYF.

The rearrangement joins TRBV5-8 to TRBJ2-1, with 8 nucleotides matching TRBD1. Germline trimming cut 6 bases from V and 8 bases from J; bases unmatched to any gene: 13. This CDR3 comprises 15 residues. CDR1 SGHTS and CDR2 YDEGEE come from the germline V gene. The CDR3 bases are TGTGCCAGCACCCTACCCGGACAGGGTTACTATGAGCAGTTCTTC. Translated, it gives CASTLPGQGYYEQFF.

CDR3: CASATGNNYGYTF. The DNA for the CDR3 is TGTGCCAGCGCTACCGGTAATAACTATGGCTACACCTTC. This chain joins TRBV2 and TRBJ1-2, with D unresolved. The CDR3 has 13 residues. Germline V gene lookup returns CDR1 SNHLY and CDR2 FYNNEI. V lost 8 bases, J lost 1 base, and 11 bases lay in between.

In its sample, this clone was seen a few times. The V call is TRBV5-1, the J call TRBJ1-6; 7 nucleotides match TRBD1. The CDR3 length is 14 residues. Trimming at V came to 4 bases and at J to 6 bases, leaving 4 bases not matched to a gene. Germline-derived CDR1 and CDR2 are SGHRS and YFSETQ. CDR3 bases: TGCGCCAGCAGCGAGGGGGCCGGTAATTCACCCCTCCACTTT. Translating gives CASSEGAGNSPLHF.

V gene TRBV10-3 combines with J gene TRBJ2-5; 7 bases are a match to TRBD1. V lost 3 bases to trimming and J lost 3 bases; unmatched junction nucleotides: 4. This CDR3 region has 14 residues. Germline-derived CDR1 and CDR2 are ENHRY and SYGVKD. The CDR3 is CAISDRTGEETQYF. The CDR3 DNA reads TGTGCCATCAGTGACCGGACAGGTGAAGAGACCCAGTACTTC.

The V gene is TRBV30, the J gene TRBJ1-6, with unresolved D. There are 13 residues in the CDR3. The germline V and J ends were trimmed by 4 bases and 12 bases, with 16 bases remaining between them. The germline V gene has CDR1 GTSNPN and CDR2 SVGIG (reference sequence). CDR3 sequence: CAWTYMAAGPLHF. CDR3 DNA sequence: TGTGCCTGGACCTACATGGCGGCCGGACCCCTCCACTTT.

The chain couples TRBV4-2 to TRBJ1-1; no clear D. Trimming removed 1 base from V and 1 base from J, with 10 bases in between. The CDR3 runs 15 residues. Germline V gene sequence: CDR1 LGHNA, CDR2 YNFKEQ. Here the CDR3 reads CASSQALGGNTEAFF. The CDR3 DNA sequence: TGTGCCAGCAGCCAAGCCCTAGGTGGGAACACTGAAGCTTTCTTT.

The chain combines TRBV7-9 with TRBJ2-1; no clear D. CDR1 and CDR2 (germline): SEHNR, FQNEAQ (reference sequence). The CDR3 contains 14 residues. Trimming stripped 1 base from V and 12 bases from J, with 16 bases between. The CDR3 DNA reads TGTGCCAGCAGCTTAGATGTGAGTAGAGAGTGGCAGTTCTTC. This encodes CASSLDVSREWQFF. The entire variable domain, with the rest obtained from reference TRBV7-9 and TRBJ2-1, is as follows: DTGVSQNPRHKITKRGQNVTFRCDPISEHNRLYWYRQTLGQGPEFLTYFQNEAQLEKSRLLSDRFSAERPKGSFSTLEIQRTEQGDSAMYLCASSLDVSREWQFFGPGTRLTVL.

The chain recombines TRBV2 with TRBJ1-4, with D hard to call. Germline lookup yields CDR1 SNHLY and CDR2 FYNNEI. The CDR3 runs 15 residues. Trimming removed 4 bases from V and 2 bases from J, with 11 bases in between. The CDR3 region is CASSAGPGTNEKLFF. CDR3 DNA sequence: TGTGCCAGCAGTGCCGGTCCGGGTACTAATGAAAAACTGTTTTTT.

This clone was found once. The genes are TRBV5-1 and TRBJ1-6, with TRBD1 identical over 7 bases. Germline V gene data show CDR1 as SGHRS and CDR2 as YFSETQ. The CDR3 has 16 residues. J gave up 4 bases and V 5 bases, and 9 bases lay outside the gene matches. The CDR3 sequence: CASSPGTVPYNSPLHF. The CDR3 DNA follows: TGCGCCAGCAGTCCTGGGACAGTCCCTTATAATTCACCCCTCCACTTT.

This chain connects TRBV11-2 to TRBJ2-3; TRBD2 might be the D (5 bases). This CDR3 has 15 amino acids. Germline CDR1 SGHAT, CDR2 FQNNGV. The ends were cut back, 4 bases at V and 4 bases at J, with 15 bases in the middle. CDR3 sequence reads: CASSSAGVAPDTQYF. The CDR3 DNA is TGTGCCAGCAGCTCGGCGGGTGTTGCGCCAGATACGCAGTATTTT.

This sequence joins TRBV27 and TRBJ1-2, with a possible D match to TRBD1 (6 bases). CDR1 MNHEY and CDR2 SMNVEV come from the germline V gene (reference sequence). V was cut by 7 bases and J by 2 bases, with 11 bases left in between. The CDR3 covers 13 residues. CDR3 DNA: TGTGCCAGCAAATTGGGGGCCAACTATGGCTACACCTTC. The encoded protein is CASKLGANYGYTF.

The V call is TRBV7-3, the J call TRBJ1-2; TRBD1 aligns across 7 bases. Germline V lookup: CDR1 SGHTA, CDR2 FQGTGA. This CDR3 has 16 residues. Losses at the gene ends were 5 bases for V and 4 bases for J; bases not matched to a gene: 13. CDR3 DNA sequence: TGTGCCAGCAGCCTCACTCCGGGACAGCTCTCCTATGGCTACACCTTC. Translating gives CASSLTPGQLSYGYTF.

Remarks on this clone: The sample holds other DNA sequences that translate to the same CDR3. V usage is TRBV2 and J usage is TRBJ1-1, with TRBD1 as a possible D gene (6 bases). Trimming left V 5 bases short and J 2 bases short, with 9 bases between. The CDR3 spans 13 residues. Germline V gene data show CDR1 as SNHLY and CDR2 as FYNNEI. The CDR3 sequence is CASSSQGNTEAFF. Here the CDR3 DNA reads TGTGCCAGCAGTTCACAGGGAAACACTGAAGCTTTCTTT.

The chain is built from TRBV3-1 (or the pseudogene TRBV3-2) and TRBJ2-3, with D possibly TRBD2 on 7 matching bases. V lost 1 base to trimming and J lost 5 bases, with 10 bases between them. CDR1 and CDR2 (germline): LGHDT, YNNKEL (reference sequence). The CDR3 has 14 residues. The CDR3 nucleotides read TGTGCCAGCAGCCAAGGAGGGGGGGTAGATACGCAGTATTTT. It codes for CASSQGGGVDTQYF.

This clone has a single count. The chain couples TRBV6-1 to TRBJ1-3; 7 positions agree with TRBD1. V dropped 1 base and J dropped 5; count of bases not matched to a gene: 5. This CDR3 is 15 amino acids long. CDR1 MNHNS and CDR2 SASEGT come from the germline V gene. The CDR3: CASSEGQGIRNTIYF. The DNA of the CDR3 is TGTGCCAGCAGTGAAGGACAGGGAATACGAAACACCATATATTTT.

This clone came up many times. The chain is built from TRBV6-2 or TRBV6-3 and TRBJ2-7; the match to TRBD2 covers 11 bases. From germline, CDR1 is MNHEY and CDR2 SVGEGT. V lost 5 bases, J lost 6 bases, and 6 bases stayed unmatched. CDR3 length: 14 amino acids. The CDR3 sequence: CASSATSGVPEQYV. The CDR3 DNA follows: TGTGCCAGCAGTGCGACTAGCGGGGTCCCCGAGCAGTACGTC.

The CDR3 spells CATSDFSAEQFF. The CDR3 nucleotides read TGTGCCACCAGTGATTTTAGCGCTGAGCAGTTCTTC. The rearrangement uses TRBV24-1 and TRBJ2-1, with D maybe TRBD2 (5 bases). The CDR3 totals 12 residues. Germline CDR1 is KGHDR and CDR2 is SFDVKD. Trimming removed 1 base from V and 9 bases from J, with 6 bases in between.